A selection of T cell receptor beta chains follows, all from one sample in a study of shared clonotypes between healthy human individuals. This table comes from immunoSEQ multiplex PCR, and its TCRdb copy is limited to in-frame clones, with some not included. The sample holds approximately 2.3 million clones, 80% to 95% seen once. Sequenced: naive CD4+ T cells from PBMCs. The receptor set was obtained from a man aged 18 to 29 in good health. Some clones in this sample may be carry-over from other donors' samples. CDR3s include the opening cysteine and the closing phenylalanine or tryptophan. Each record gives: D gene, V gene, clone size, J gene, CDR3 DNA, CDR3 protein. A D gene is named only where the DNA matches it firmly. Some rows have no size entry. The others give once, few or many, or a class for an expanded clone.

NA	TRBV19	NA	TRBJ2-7	TGTGCCAGTAGTATCTTGAGCATGGGAGAGCAGTACTTC	CASSILSMGEQYF
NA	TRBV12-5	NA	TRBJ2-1	TGTGCTAGTGGTTTTTGGGATGAGCAGTTCTTC	CASGFWDEQFF
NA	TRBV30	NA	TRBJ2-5	TGTGCCTGGAGTGGCCCCGACAGGCTGCAGGAGTACTTC	CAWSGPDRLQEYF
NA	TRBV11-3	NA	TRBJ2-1	TGTGCCAGCAGCCAAGGGGGGACCTCGCATGAGCAGTTCTTC	CASSQGGTSHEQFF
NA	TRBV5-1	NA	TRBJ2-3	TGCGCCAGCAGCTCTGGAGCCGGGCCGGGCACAGATACGCAGTATTTT	CASSSGAGPGTDTQYF
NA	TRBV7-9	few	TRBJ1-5	TGTGCCAGCCGCCGGGAGCCCAATCAGCCCCAGCATTTT	CASRREPNQPQHF
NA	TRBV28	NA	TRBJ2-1	TGTGCCAGCGCCTTGGAGTCTCCGGCCAATGAGCAGTTCTTC	CASALESPANEQFF
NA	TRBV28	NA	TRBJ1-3	TGTGCCAGCAGGGCAGGTGAAAACACCATATATTTT	CASRAGENTIYF
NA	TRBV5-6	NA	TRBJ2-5	TGTGCCAGCAGCCCGCTAGGGGCGGGGATGATAGGGGAGACCCAGTACTTC	CASSPLGAGMIGETQYF
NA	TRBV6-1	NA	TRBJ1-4	TGTGCCAGCAGTGTTGGCGGGGTTAAAGAAAAACTGTTTTTT	CASSVGGVKEKLFF
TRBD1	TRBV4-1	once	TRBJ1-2	TGCGCCAGCAGCCATTATGTACAGGGGGACTATGGCTACACCTTC	CASSHYVQGDYGYTF
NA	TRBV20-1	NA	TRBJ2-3	TGCAGTGCCCCCGGGCCAGATACGCAGTATTTT	CSAPGPDTQYF
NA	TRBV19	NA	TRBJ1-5	TGTGCCAGTAGTATCCCCCAGACTTATCAGCCCCAGCATTTT	CASSIPQTYQPQHF
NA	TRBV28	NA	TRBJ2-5	TGTGCCAGCATCCCCGGGGGAAAAGAGACCCAGTACTTC	CASIPGGKETQYF
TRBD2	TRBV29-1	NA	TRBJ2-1	TGCAGCGTCTCCGGACTAGCGGGAACAATTGAGCAGTTCTTC	CSVSGLAGTIEQFF
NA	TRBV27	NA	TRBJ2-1	TGTGCCAGCAGTAACCCCGCCTCCTACAATGAGCAGTTCTTC	CASSNPASYNEQFF
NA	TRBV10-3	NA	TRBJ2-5	TGTGCCATCAGTGAGTCGGGCAGGGGGGACGAGACCCAGTACTTC	CAISESGRGDETQYF
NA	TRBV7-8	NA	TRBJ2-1	TGTGCCAGCAGCTTAGCGGGAAGGGATGAGCAGTTCTTC	CASSLAGRDEQFF
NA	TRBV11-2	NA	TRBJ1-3	TGTGCCAGCAGCTCGAGGGTGGGAAACACCATATATTTT	CASSSRVGNTIYF
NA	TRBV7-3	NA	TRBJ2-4	TGTGCCAGCAGCTTAGGTCAGTCCGGAAACATTCAGTACTTC	CASSLGQSGNIQYF
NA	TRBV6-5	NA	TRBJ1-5	TGTGCCAGCAGTTCGGACGGACTGGGGCAGCCCCAGCATTTT	CASSSDGLGQPQHF
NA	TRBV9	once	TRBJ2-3	TGTGCCAGCACCCAACGGGCGGTAAGGGATACGCAGTATTTT	CASTQRAVRDTQYF
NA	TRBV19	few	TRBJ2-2	TGTGCCAGTAGTACCGTTTCGAACACCGGGGAGCTGTTTTTT	CASSTVSNTGELFF
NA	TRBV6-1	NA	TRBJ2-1	TGTGCCGGAGGAAGCTACAATGAGCAGTTCTTC	CAGGSYNEQFF
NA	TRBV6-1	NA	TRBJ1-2	TGTGCCAGCAGGGGGACGGTAGACTATGGCTACACCTTC	CASRGTVDYGYTF
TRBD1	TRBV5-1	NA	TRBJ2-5	TGCGCCAGCAGCTTGGTTCCCAGGGGGATCGAGACCCAGTACTTC	CASSLVPRGIETQYF
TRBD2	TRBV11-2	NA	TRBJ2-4	TGTGCCAGCAGCCGGGGGGGAACGGAAAACATTCAGTACTTC	CASSRGGTENIQYF
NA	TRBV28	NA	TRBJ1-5	TGTGCCAGCACCGGACGGGACAAGAGCAATCAGCCCCAGCATTTT	CASTGRDKSNQPQHF
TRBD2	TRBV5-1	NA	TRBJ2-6	TGCGCCAGCAGCCGGGAGGGAACTGGGACCAACGTCCTGACTTTC	CASSREGTGTNVLTF
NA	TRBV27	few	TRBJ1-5	TGTGCCAGCAGTCCCCACGACAGCCTGAATCAGCCCCAGCATTTT	CASSPHDSLNQPQHF
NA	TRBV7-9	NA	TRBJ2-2	TGTGCCAGCAGCCCCCCAGGGGCCACCGGGGAGCTGTTTTTT	CASSPPGATGELFF
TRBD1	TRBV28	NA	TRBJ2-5	TGTGCCAGCAGTTTACAAGGGGGCAAGGAGACCCAGTACTTC	CASSLQGGKETQYF